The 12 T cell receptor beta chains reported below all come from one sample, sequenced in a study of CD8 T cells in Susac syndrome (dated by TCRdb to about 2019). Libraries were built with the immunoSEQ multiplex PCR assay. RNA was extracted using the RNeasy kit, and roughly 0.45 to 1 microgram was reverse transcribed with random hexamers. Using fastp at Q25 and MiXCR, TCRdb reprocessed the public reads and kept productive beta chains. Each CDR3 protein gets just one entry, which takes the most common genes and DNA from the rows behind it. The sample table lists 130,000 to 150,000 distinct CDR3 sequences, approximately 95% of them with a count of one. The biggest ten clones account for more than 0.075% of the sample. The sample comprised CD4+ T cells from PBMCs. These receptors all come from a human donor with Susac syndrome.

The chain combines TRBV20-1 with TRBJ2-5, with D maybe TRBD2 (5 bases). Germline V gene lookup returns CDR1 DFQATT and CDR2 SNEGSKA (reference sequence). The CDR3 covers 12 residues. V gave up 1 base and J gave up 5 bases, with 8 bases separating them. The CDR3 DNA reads TGCAGTGCTAGAGGAGGGCTGGAGACCCAGTACTTC. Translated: CSARGGLETQYF.

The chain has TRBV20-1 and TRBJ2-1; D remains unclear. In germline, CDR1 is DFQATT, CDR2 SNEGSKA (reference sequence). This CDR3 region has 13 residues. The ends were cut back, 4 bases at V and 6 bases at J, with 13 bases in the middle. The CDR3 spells CSAKDTHGNEQFF. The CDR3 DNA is TGCAGTGCTAAAGATACACACGGCAATGAGCAGTTCTTC.

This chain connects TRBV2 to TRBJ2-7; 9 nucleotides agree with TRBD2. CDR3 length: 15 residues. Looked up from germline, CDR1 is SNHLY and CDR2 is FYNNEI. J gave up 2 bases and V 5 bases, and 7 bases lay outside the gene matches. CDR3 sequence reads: CASSSLAGETYEQYF. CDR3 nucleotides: TGTGCCAGCAGTTCCTTAGCGGGGGAAACCTACGAGCAGTACTTC.

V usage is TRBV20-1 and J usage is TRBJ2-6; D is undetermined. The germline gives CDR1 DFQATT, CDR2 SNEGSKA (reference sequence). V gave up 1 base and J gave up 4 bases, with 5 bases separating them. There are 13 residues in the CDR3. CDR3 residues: CSARGVGANVLTF. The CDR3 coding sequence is TGCAGTGCTAGAGGGGTGGGGGCCAACGTCCTGACTTTC.

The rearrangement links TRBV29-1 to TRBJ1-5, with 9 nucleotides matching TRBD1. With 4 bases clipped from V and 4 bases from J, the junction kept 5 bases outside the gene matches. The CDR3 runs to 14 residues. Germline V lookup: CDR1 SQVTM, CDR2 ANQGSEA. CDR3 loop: CSVVQGTGNQPQHF. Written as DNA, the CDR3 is TGCAGCGTTGTACAGGGGACAGGGAATCAGCCCCAGCATTTT. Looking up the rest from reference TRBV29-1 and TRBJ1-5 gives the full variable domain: SAVISQKPSRDICQRGTSLTIQCQVDSQVTMMFWYRQQPGQSLTLIATANQGSEATYESGFVIDKFPISRPNLTFSTLTVSNMSPEDSSIYLCSVVQGTGNQPQHFGDGTRLSIL.

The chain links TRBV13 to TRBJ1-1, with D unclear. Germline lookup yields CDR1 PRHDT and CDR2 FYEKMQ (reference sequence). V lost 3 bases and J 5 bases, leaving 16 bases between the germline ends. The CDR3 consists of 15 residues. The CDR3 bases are TGTGCCAGCAGCTTTTACACCGGGGATCGGACTGAAGCTTTCTTT. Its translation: CASSFYTGDRTEAFF.

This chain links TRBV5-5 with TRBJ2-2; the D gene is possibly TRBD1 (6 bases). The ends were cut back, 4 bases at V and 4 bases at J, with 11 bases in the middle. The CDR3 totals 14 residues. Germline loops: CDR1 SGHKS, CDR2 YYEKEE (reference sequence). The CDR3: CASSRTVLTGELFF. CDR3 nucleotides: TGTGCCAGCAGCCGGACAGTTCTCACCGGGGAGCTGTTTTTT. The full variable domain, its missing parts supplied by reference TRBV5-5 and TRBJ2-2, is DAGVTQSPTHLIKTRGQQVTLRCSPISGHKSVSWYQQVLGQGPQFIFQYYEKEERGRGNFPDRFSARQFPNYSSELNVNALLLGDSALYLCASSRTVLTGELFFGEGSRLTVL.

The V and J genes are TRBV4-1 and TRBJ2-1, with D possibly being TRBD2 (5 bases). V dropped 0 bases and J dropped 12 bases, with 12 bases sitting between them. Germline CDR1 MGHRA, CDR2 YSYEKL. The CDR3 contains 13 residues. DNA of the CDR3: TGCGCCAGCAGCCAAGATCCGGCTAGCAGGCAGTTCTTC. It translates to CASSQDPASRQFF.

In nucleotides, the CDR3 is TGTGCCAGCAGCCCGTCCGGGACAGGGAACTCCTACGAGCAGTACTTC. Translating it yields CASSPSGTGNSYEQYF. The V call is TRBV11-1, the J call TRBJ2-7, with TRBD1 identical over 9 bases. CDR1 and CDR2 (germline): SGHAT, FQDESV (reference sequence). This CDR3 region has 16 residues. V gave up 5 bases and J gave up 0 bases; unmatched junction bases: 8.

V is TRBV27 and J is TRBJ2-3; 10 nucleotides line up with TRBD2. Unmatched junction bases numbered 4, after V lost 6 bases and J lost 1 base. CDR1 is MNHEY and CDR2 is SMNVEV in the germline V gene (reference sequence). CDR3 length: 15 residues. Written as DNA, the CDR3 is TGTGCCAGCAGAGCGGGGGGGCCCGGCACAGATACGCAGTATTTT. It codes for CASRAGGPGTDTQYF.

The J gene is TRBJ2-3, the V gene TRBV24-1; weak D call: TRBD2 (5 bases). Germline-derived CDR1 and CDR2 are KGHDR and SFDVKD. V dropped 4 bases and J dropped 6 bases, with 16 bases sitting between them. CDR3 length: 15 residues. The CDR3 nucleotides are TGTGCCACCAGTGACTCAGGAAGACCGGGGGATACGCAGTATTTT. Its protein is CATSDSGRPGDTQYF.

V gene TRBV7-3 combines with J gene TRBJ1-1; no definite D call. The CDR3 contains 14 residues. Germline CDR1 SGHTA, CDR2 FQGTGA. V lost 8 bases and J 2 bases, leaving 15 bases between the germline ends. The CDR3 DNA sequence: TGTGCCAGCCGATCTTCGCCAGGAAACACTGAAGCTTTCTTT. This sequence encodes CASRSSPGNTEAFF.